Listed here are 23 T cell receptor beta chains from one sample, sequenced in a study of control samples from healthy donors and cancer patients. Measured with immunoSEQ multiplex PCR; TCRdb has only the in-frame clones, and not every one. Altogether 170,000 or so clones are present, 94% being singletons, with the ten largest covering 1.1% to 1.5%. The specimen was blood. These receptors were collected from a woman in her late teens or twenties in good health.

V usage is TRBV11-2 and J usage is TRBJ2-4; perhaps D is TRBD1 or TRBD2 (5 bases each). The CDR3 extends over 15 amino acids. Germline CDR1 reads SGHAT; CDR2 reads FQNNGV. Trimming pared 6 bases from V and 0 bases from J, leaving 12 bases between. The CDR3 here is CASSQGRLAKNIQYF. The CDR3 DNA reads TGTGCCAGCAGTCAGGGACGGTTAGCCAAAAACATTCAGTACTTC. Using reference TRBV11-2 and TRBJ2-4 for the parts outside the CDR3, the full variable domain is EAGVAQSPRYKIIEKRQSVAFWCNPISGHATLYWYQQILGQGPKLLIQFQNNGVVDDSQLPKDRFSAERLKGVDSTLKIQPAKLEDSAVYLCASSQGRLAKNIQYFGAGTRLSVL.

The chain couples TRBV23-1 to TRBJ1-6, with D hard to call. TRBV23-1 is given ORF status, its function remaining uncertain. The V gene lost 0 bases and the J gene lost 4 bases, with 13 bases spanning the gap. The CDR3 contains 17 residues. The DNA of the CDR3 is TGCGCCAGCAGTCAATCGAAACCGAACATTTATAATTCACCCCTCCACTTT. Protein product: CASSQSKPNIYNSPLHF.

This sequence joins TRBV16 and TRBJ1-5; tentative D call: TRBD1 (5 bases). The CDR3 is 16 amino acids. In germline, CDR1 is KGHSY, CDR2 FQNENV. Deletions cut 0 bases from V and 8 bases from J, with 17 bases between. The CDR3 region has the DNA TGTGCCAGCAGCCAATCCAGGGCCGCCCACTCCAAGCCCCAGCATTTT. It yields the protein CASSQSRAAHSKPQHF.

This rearrangement joins TRBV15 to TRBJ1-2, with TRBD1 matching over 7 bases. CDR1 LNHNV and CDR2 YYDKDF come from the germline V gene (reference sequence). V lost 0 bases to trimming and J lost 3 bases; unmatched junction nucleotides: 4. The CDR3 has 15 amino acids. The CDR3 nucleotides are TGTGCCACCAGCAGAGAAGGCAGGGGGGACTATGGCTACACCTTC. It is translated as CATSREGRGDYGYTF.

This chain links TRBV6-4 with TRBJ1-1, with 7 positions matching TRBD1. The CDR3 length is 13 residues. The V segment lost 6 bases and the J segment 4 bases; nucleotides outside the gene matches: 5. Germline V gene data show CDR1 as MRHNA and CDR2 as SNTAGT. The CDR3 DNA sequence: TGTGCCAGCAGCCGACAGGGAACCACTGAAGCTTTCTTT. This sequence encodes CASSRQGTTEAFF.

This sequence joins TRBV19 and TRBJ1-1; maybe TRBD1 (6 bases). Trimming removed 8 bases from V and 5 bases from J, with 21 bases in between. Per germline, CDR1 LNHDA and CDR2 SQIVND (reference sequence). The length of the CDR3 is 15 residues. The CDR3, as DNA: TGTGCCAGTCCCCCAAGGGAGGGGGGCGGAACTGAAGCTTTCTTT. Its translation is CASPPREGGGTEAFF.

The J gene is TRBJ2-3, the V gene TRBV4-1; the match to TRBD1 covers 7 bases. The CDR3 length is 20 residues. J was trimmed by 2 bases and V by 2 bases; bases with no gene match: 19. Germline V gives CDR1 MGHRA, CDR2 YSYEKL. In nucleotides, the CDR3 is TGCGCCAGCAGCCAAATACGAGGGGGCGGATACACCCCCAACACAGATACGCAGTATTTT. Translated, it gives CASSQIRGGGYTPNTDTQYF.

The V call is TRBV19, the J call TRBJ1-5; TRBD1 matches at 9 bases. The ends lost 9 bases at V and 6 bases at J; junction bases unmatched: 9. CDR1 LNHDA and CDR2 SQIVND come from the germline V gene (reference sequence). CDR3 length equals 14 residues. The CDR3 here is CASERDRESQPQHF. Written as DNA, the CDR3 is TGTGCCAGCGAACGGGACAGGGAGAGTCAGCCCCAGCATTTT.

The chain recombines TRBV2 with TRBJ2-5; D possibly matches TRBD1 or TRBD2 (6 bases each). The CDR3 has 13 amino acids. The V and J ends lost 10 bases and 2 bases respectively, with 14 bases between them. Germline lookup yields CDR1 SNHLY and CDR2 FYNNEI. CDR3 sequence reads: CAISRGVQETQYF. CDR3 DNA sequence: TGTGCCATCTCAAGGGGGGTTCAAGAGACCCAGTACTTC. The full variable domain, in which reference TRBV2 and TRBJ2-5 provide the parts outside the CDR3, is EPEVTQTPSHQVTQMGQEVILRCVPISNHLYFYWYRQILGQKVEFLVSFYNNEISEKSEIFDDQFSVERPDGSNFTLKIRSTKLEDSAMYFCAISRGVQETQYFGPGTRLLVL.

This sequence joins TRBV20-1 and TRBJ2-3; no firm D call. Germline assignment: CDR1 DFQATT and CDR2 SNEGSKA (reference sequence). This CDR3 has 9 residues. Trimming cost V 4 bases and J 11 bases, with 7 bases left between them. The CDR3 loop reads CSAIRWQYF. The CDR3 nucleotides read TGCAGTGCTATACGATGGCAGTATTTT.

The chain links TRBV28 to TRBJ2-5; 11 positions agree with TRBD2. The V and J ends lost 4 bases and 3 bases, in that order; junction bases with no gene match: 7. The CDR3 totals 16 residues. Germline V lookup: CDR1 MDHEN, CDR2 SYDVKM. CDR3 in amino acids: CASSSFLAGGKETQYF. The CDR3 DNA is TGTGCCAGCAGTTCATTCTTAGCGGGAGGGAAAGAGACCCAGTACTTC.

A note on this clone: Additional DNA sequences in this sample encode the identical CDR3. The chain is built from TRBV7-2 and TRBJ2-5; D remains unclear. The CDR3 totals 13 residues. Germline lookup yields CDR1 SGHTA and CDR2 FQGNSA. Trimming stripped 1 base from V and 5 bases from J, with 8 bases between. The CDR3 nucleotides read TGTGCCAGCAGCTTAGTAGTGGGCGAGACCCAGTACTTC. The encoded protein is CASSLVVGETQYF.

CDR3: CASTPKRNTEAFF. CDR3 coding DNA: TGTGCCAGTACCCCGAAAAGGAACACTGAAGCTTTCTTT. This chain uses TRBV19 with TRBJ1-1; D is undetermined. V was clipped by 7 bases and J by 1 base, with 10 bases between them. The CDR3 covers 13 residues. Germline V gene lookup returns CDR1 LNHDA and CDR2 SQIVND (reference sequence). Full variable domain (missing parts from reference TRBV19 and TRBJ1-1): DGGITQSPKYLFRKEGQNVTLSCEQNLNHDAMYWYRQDPGQGLRLIYYSQIVNDFQKGDIAEGYSVSREKKESFPLTVTSAQKNPTAFYLCASTPKRNTEAFFGQGTRLTVV.

This clone has only a few counts. The rearrangement links TRBV6-5 to TRBJ1-1; no definite D call. Per germline, CDR1 MNHEY and CDR2 SVGAGI. CDR3 length: 14 residues. Trimming took 0 bases from V and 1 from J, leaving 6 bases between them. The CDR3 region is CASSYSGRNTEAFF. The CDR3 DNA reads as TGTGCCAGCAGTTACTCTGGCAGGAACACTGAAGCTTTCTTT.

The chain couples TRBV3-1 (or the pseudogene TRBV3-2) to TRBJ1-2, with D possibly being TRBD1 (5 bases). This CDR3 contains 14 residues. V lost 0 bases and J lost 5, with 10 bases in between. The V gene's germline CDR1 is LGHDT and CDR2 YNNKEL (reference sequence). In nucleotides, the CDR3 is TGTGCCAGCAGCCAAGACTCGGGGGGGTATGGCTACACCTTC. Encoded protein: CASSQDSGGYGYTF.

This clone was observed a few times. At the DNA level, this CDR3 is encoded by other sequences in the same sample as well. The chain carries TRBV15 and TRBJ1-5, with D uncertain. CDR3 length: 13 residues. Germline lookup yields CDR1 LNHNV and CDR2 YYDKDF (reference sequence). Trimming pared 0 bases from V and 3 bases from J, leaving 3 bases between. CDR3 sequence reads: CATSRDLNQPQHF. The CDR3 nucleotides are TGTGCCACCAGCAGAGATCTCAATCAGCCCCAGCATTTT.

The rearrangement uses TRBV4-2 and TRBJ1-6; D remains ambiguous. The V gene lost 3 bases and the J gene lost 10 bases, with 10 bases spanning the gap. The CDR3 totals 13 residues. Germline V gene lookup returns CDR1 LGHNA and CDR2 YNFKEQ. DNA of the CDR3: TGTGCCAGCAGCCAGAGGGATCCCTCACCCCTCCACTTT. This encodes CASSQRDPSPLHF.

The chain has TRBV11-3 and TRBJ1-1, with D perhaps matching TRBD1 (5 bases). Trimming pared 1 base from V and 5 bases from J, leaving 11 bases between. The CDR3 length is 14 residues. Germline CDR1 reads SGHNT; CDR2 reads YENEEA. The CDR3, as DNA: TGTGCCAGCAGCTTAGGGGGGAAGGGGACTGAAGCTTTCTTT. Its protein is CASSLGGKGTEAFF.

The chain uses TRBV2 and TRBJ1-2; 8 nucleotides match TRBD1. The CDR3 spans 13 residues. Germline V gene sequence: CDR1 SNHLY, CDR2 FYNNEI. Trimming took 4 bases from V and 3 from J; bases not matched to a gene: 1. Here the CDR3 reads CASSATGDYGYTF. CDR3 sequence (DNA): TGTGCCAGCAGTGCGACAGGGGACTATGGCTACACCTTC.

This chain joins TRBV7-9 and TRBJ1-1; D not certain. Between the trimmed V and J ends, which lost 1 base and 0 bases, there was a span of 12 bases. Germline V gene sequence: CDR1 SEHNR, CDR2 FQNEAQ (reference sequence). The CDR3 has 16 residues. The CDR3 reads CASSLGHSYMNTEAFF. CDR3 DNA sequence: TGTGCCAGCAGCTTAGGCCACAGCTATATGAACACTGAAGCTTTCTTT.

The chain joins TRBV7-2 to TRBJ2-7; 8 positions agree with TRBD1. The length of the CDR3 is 16 residues. Germline assignment: CDR1 SGHTA and CDR2 FQGNSA. The junction had 6 bases not matched to a gene; V was cut back by 2 bases and J by 0 bases. The CDR3 DNA sequence: TGTGCCAGCAGCTTAAGTCCCGGGACAGGCTCCTACGAGCAGTACTTC. Residues: CASSLSPGTGSYEQYF.

The V call is TRBV9, the J call TRBJ2-1; perhaps TRBD1 as D (5 bases). Trimming took 3 bases from V and 8 from J, leaving 9 bases between them. This CDR3 has 12 residues. Germline lookup yields CDR1 SGDLS and CDR2 YYNGEE. CDR3 sequence (DNA): TGTGCCAGCAGCGCCGAGACAGATGAGCAGTTCTTC. It codes for CASSAETDEQFF.

The J gene is TRBJ1-2, the V gene TRBV6-2 or TRBV6-3; D uncertain. V shed 6 bases and J shed 4 bases, with 12 bases lying between them. There are 13 residues in the CDR3. CDR1 is MNHEY and CDR2 is SVGEGT in the germline V gene. CDR3 amino acids: CASSWREIYGYTF. The CDR3 DNA reads TGTGCCAGCAGCTGGAGGGAGATCTATGGCTACACCTTC.